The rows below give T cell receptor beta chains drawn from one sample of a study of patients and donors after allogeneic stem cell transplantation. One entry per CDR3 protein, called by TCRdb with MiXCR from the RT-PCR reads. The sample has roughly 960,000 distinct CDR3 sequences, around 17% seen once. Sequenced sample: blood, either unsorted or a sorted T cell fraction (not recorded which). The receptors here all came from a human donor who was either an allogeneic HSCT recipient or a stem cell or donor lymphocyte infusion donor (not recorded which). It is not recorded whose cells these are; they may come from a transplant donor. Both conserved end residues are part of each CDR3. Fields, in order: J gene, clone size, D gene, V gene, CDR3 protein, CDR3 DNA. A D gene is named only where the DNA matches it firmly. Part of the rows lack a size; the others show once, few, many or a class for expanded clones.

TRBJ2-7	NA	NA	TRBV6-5	CASSYWTSASYEQYF	TGTGCCAGCAGTTACTGGACATCGGCTTCCTACGAGCAGTACTTC
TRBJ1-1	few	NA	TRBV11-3	CASSLGRAAFF	TGTGCCAGCAGCCTCGGCCGCGCAGCTTTCTTT
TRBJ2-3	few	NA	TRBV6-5	CASSYRTTSTDTQYF	TGTGCCAGCAGTTACCGTACAACTAGCACAGATACGCAGTATTTT
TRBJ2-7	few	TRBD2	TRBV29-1	CSVEGLAGGVYEQYF	TGCAGCGTTGAAGGGCTAGCGGGAGGGGTCTACGAGCAGTACTTC
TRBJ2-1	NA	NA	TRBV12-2	CASRLAGLAGFNEQFF	TGTGCAAGTCGCTTAGCCGGACTAGCGGGGTTCAATGAGCAGTTCTTC
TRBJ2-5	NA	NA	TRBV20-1	CSASGFKETQYF	TGCAGTGCTAGTGGCTTTAAAGAGACCCAGTACTTC
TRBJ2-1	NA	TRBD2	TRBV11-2	CASSPKGTSGPHPREQFF	TGTGCCAGCAGCCCGAAGGGGACTAGCGGTCCCCACCCGAGGGAGCAGTTCTTC
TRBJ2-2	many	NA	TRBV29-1	CSVDFSGLNTGELFF	TGCAGCGTTGATTTCAGCGGGTTAAACACCGGGGAGCTGTTTTTT
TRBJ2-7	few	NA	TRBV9	CASSPQLEYEQYF	TGTGCCAGCAGCCCCCAGCTAGAATACGAGCAGTACTTC
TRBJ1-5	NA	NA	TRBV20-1	CSARGGGGSWSNQPQHF	TGCAGTGCTCGAGGGGGAGGGGGAAGTTGGAGCAATCAGCCCCAGCATTTT
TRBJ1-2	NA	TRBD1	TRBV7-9	CASSLAGQGIRGYTF	TGTGCCAGCAGCTTAGCGGGACAGGGGATTAGGGGCTACACCTTC
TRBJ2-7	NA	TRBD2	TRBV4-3	CASSQEVRGGYEQYF	TGCGCCAGCAGCCAAGAGGTCCGGGGGGGTTACGAGCAGTACTTC
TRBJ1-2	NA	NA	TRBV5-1	CASAREGYGYTF	TGCGCCAGCGCAAGGGAGGGCTATGGCTACACCTTC
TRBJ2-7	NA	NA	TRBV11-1	CASSLATDEQYF	TGTGCCAGCAGCTTAGCAACAGATGAGCAGTACTTC